This T cell receptor (beta chain) was found in a study of T cells after yellow fever vaccination. Background on the study: The fractions with low cell numbers were processed using SMART-Seq v4 Ultra Low Input. Whole-study results and caveats: Subsequent booster samples again held most clones from primary vaccination (just under 98% CD4, 88% CD8).

TCRdb re-called the 5' RACE reads with MiXCR, one entry per CDR3 protein. Of roughly 48,000 distinct CDR3 sequences in the sample, around 6.7% were seen once. J lost 7 bases, V lost 1 base, and 9 bases had no gene match. The CDR3 runs 15 residues. Germline values: CDR1 LGHNA, CDR2 YSLEER. The sequence derives from a man aged 18 to 35 who received the YFV17D yellow fever vaccine. The sample was CD8+ T cells not binding an NS4B(214-222) dextramer, sorted from PBMCs, taken about 49 days after the first yellow fever vaccination. V gene TRBV4-3 combines with J gene TRBJ2-7, with TRBD2 matching 8 bases. CDR3: CASSQATSAQQEQYF. DNA of the CDR3: TGCGCCAGCAGCCAAGCGACTAGCGCCCAACAGGAGCAGTACTTC.